Listed here are 18 T cell receptor beta chains from one sample, sequenced in a study of control samples from healthy donors and cancer patients. The protocol was immunoSEQ multiplex PCR, while the TCRdb copy is restricted to in-frame clones and leaves out a portion. This sample has 130,000 or so clones, with approximately 90% found just once. Sequencing used blood. These TCRs come from a woman aged 45-60 years in good health.

The chain recombines TRBV5-5 with TRBJ2-7; a possible D gene is TRBD1 (5 bases). The CDR3 covers 12 residues. Germline CDR1 reads SGHKS; CDR2 reads YYEKEE (reference sequence). The V and J ends lost 2 bases and 7 bases respectively, with 10 bases between them. The CDR3 nucleotides read TGTGCCAGCAGCTTAGGGGTTGGTGAGCAGTACTTC. Translating it yields CASSLGVGEQYF.

This rearrangement joins TRBV5-4 to TRBJ2-5; TRBD1 might be the D (6 bases). There are 15 residues in the CDR3. V was pared by 4 bases and J by 2 bases, with 15 bases between. Germline V CDR1 and CDR2: SGHNT, YYREEE (reference sequence). In DNA, the CDR3 is TGTGCCAGCAGCCTGATCGGGACATTACAAGAGACCCAGTACTTC. Its protein is CASSLIGTLQETQYF.

This sequence joins TRBV28 and TRBJ2-7, with D perhaps given as TRBD1 or TRBD2 (7 bases each). Trimming pared 6 bases from V and 2 bases from J, leaving 14 bases between. CDR1 is MDHEN, CDR2 SYDVKM, per germline. The CDR3 has 14 residues. This CDR3 reads CASSPRGGAYEQYF. The CDR3 nucleotides read TGTGCCAGCAGCCCCAGGGGGGGGGCCTACGAGCAGTACTTC.

The rearrangement joins TRBV25-1 to TRBJ1-3; weak D call: TRBD1 (5 bases). Germline CDR1 MGHDK, CDR2 SYGVNS. This CDR3 contains 16 residues. Trimming took off 1 base at V and 3 bases at J, with 13 bases between the two ends. CDR3 amino acids: CASSELLRGVGNTIYF. In nucleotides, the CDR3 is TGTGCCAGCAGTGAATTGTTGCGGGGGGTTGGAAACACCATATATTTT.

This chain joins TRBV15 and TRBJ1-4; a weak D match, TRBD1 (6 bases). The CDR3 is 17 residues long. Germline V gives CDR1 LNHNV, CDR2 YYDKDF (reference sequence). V was trimmed by 1 base and J by 4 bases, leaving 16 bases between them. CDR3 amino acids: CATSRGGLDSRNEKLFF. The CDR3 DNA reads TGTGCCACCAGCAGAGGTGGGTTGGACAGCCGTAATGAAAAACTGTTTTTT.

The rearrangement links TRBV29-1 to TRBJ1-1; D is undetermined. The V and J ends lost 4 bases and 1 base respectively, with 10 bases between them. CDR1 SQVTM and CDR2 ANQGSEA come from the germline V gene. The CDR3 covers 13 residues. The CDR3 coding sequence is TGCAGCGTTGTCGGCCAGGCGAACACTGAAGCTTTCTTT. It translates to CSVVGQANTEAFF.

V usage is TRBV5-4 and J usage is TRBJ2-7; D not certain. Trimming cost V 1 base and J 0 bases, with 8 bases left between them. Germline lookup yields CDR1 SGHNT and CDR2 YYREEE (reference sequence). This CDR3 is built from 14 residues. As DNA, the CDR3 is TGTGCCAGCAGCTTGTATTCGGGCTCCTACGAGCAGTACTTC. This sequence encodes CASSLYSGSYEQYF.

The chain carries TRBV7-9 and TRBJ2-5, with D possibly matching TRBD1 (6 bases). Germline V gives CDR1 SEHNR, CDR2 FQNEAQ (reference sequence). Trimming pared 6 bases from V and 3 bases from J, leaving 17 bases between. The CDR3 spans 15 residues. This chain's CDR3 is CASRERGSAEETQYF. DNA for the CDR3: TGTGCCAGCAGAGAGAGGGGGTCCGCCGAAGAGACCCAGTACTTC.

The chain couples TRBV15 to TRBJ2-1, with 11 bases matching TRBD2. The CDR3 has 16 residues. V dropped 5 bases and J dropped 7; count of bases not matched to a gene: 10. Germline-derived CDR1 and CDR2 are LNHNV and YYDKDF (reference sequence). CDR3 residues: CATSGSLAGVGNEQFF. The CDR3 bases are TGTGCCACCAGCGGATCACTAGCGGGAGTCGGAAATGAGCAGTTCTTC.

This clone showed up just once. The chain is built from TRBV28 and TRBJ1-5, with 7 positions matching TRBD1. The CDR3 runs to 17 residues. Trimming at V came to 6 bases and at J to 1 base, leaving 12 bases not matched to a gene. The germline gives CDR1 MDHEN, CDR2 SYDVKM. Here the CDR3 DNA reads TGTGCCAGCAGACTTACTGCGGGGACAGCGAGCAATCAGCCCCAGCATTTT. This codes for CASRLTAGTASNQPQHF.

This chain uses TRBV6-5 with TRBJ2-2, with 7 bases aligning to TRBD2. Germline-derived CDR1 and CDR2 are MNHEY and SVGAGI. CDR3 length equals 13 residues. After removal of 6 bases from V and 6 bases from J, the junction contained 4 bases not matched to a gene. The CDR3 here is CASSPGLSGELFF. The CDR3, as DNA: TGTGCCAGCAGCCCGGGACTATCCGGGGAGCTGTTTTTT.

J is TRBJ1-6 and V is TRBV7-9; 8 bases fit TRBD1. CDR3 length equals 14 residues. CDR1 is SEHNR and CDR2 is FQNEAQ in the germline V gene (reference sequence). J lost 7 bases, V lost 5 bases, and 4 bases had no gene match. CDR3 sequence (DNA): TGTGCCAGCAGCCAGACAGGGGACAATTCACCCCTCCACTTT. Amino acid sequence: CASSQTGDNSPLHF.

J is TRBJ2-7 and V is TRBV6-6, with D tentatively TRBD1 or TRBD2 (5 bases each). This CDR3 contains 15 residues. V dropped 0 bases and J dropped 2 bases, with 11 bases sitting between them. Per germline, CDR1 MNHNY and CDR2 SVGAGI (reference sequence). As DNA, the CDR3 is TGTGCCAGCAGTTACTCGTCGTGGGGGACCTACGAGCAGTACTTC. Translating it yields CASSYSSWGTYEQYF.

The chain employs TRBV6-5 and TRBJ1-6, with 7 bases identical to TRBD1. The CDR3 consists of 14 residues. With 2 bases clipped from V and 7 bases from J, the junction kept 2 bases outside the gene matches. The germline CDR1 and CDR2 sequences are MNHEY and SVGAGI. The CDR3 here is CASSYGTENSPLHF. The CDR3 bases are TGTGCCAGCAGTTACGGGACAGAGAATTCACCCCTCCACTTT.

The chain joins TRBV6-5 to TRBJ1-6; D might be TRBD1 (6 bases). The V end lost 4 bases, the J end lost 7 bases, and 17 bases lay between the germline ends. Germline CDR1 and CDR2: MNHEY and SVGAGI. The CDR3 has 16 amino acids. DNA for the CDR3: TGTGCCAGCAGTTTCTCAACAGGGCGGCGGAATTCACCCCTCCACTTT. It translates to CASSFSTGRRNSPLHF.

The gene calls are TRBV6-2 or TRBV6-3 and TRBJ2-4; either TRBD1 or TRBD2 may supply D (6 bases each). Germline V gene data show CDR1 as MNHEY and CDR2 as SVGEGT. This CDR3 spans 14 amino acids. V gave up 5 bases and J gave up 6 bases, with 14 bases separating them. In nucleotides, the CDR3 is TGTGCCAGCAGTCCAAAGGGGGGCGGAAACATTCAGTACTTC. This encodes CASSPKGGGNIQYF.

About this clone itself: This sample includes further DNA sequences coding for the same CDR3. The V call is TRBV18, the J call TRBJ1-1; D gene unclear. Trimming pared 0 bases from V and 1 base from J, leaving 3 bases between. Per the germline V gene, CDR1 is KGHSH and CDR2 is LQKENI. This CDR3 has 13 amino acids. The DNA of the CDR3 is TGTGCCAGCTCACCACCGGGGAACACTGAAGCTTTCTTT. Translation: CASSPPGNTEAFF. The whole variable domain, filled in from reference TRBV18 and TRBJ1-1, reads NAGVMQNPRHLVRRRGQEARLRCSPMKGHSHVYWYRQLPEEGLKFMVYLQKENIIDESGMPKERFSAEFPKEGPSILRIQQVVRGDSAAYFCASSPPGNTEAFFGQGTRLTVV.

The chain couples TRBV6-5 to TRBJ1-3; D remains unclear. Germline V gene lookup returns CDR1 MNHEY and CDR2 SVGAGI. The V gene lost 2 bases and the J gene lost 2 bases, with 10 bases spanning the gap. The CDR3 contains 15 residues. The CDR3 DNA reads as TGTGCCAGCAGTTACAGGTGGAGCGCTGGAAACACCATATATTTT. Protein sequence: CASSYRWSAGNTIYF.